Included here is one T cell receptor beta chain sequence, with context. Antigen: not known. These data are taken from a study of tumor and adjacent non-tumor tissue in lung cancer. Study-level results: Shorter survival was associated with higher TCR diversity in tumors. Top 100 clones took a larger repertoire share in normal lung.

The template was RNA from unsorted bulk tissue. Distant lung tissue was collected more than 3 cm away from the tumor edge. Between August and November 2014, newly diagnosed, chemotherapy-naive lung cancer patients underwent thoracic surgery in China. CDR1 is MGHRA and CDR2 is YSYEKL in the germline V gene. Trimming took 0 bases from V and 14 from J, leaving 29 bases between them. The CDR3 covers 18 residues. TCRbeta libraries were built with three rounds of nested PCR, modified from ARM-PCR. One entry per CDR3 protein, called by TCRdb with MiXCR from the multiplex PCR reads. The table lists roughly 48,000 distinct CDR3 sequences, 55% to 65% of them singletons, with approximately 30% in the top ten.

Sequencing was performed on distant non-tumor lung tissue. The TCR sequence derives from a woman aged 65 to 85 with non-small cell lung cancer. J is TRBJ2-1 and V is TRBV4-1; D remains unclear. The DNA of the CDR3 is TGCGCCAGCAGCCAAGATCTAGAGCTATCAGCGACTCACAAAGAGAAGTTCTTC. Amino acid sequence: CASSQDLELSATHKEKFF.